Listed here is a single TCR beta chain. Ten or more counts support this clonotype. The specificity of this receptor is unknown. No much larger clone exists at a distance of one base, and base qualities are not known. These data belong to a study of T cells in Graves' hyperthyroidism and ophthalmopathy (dated by TCRdb to between 2019 and 2020). In the study overall: Peripheral blood samples were taken at initial diagnosis, before any treatment was given. According to the paper, TCR Vbeta CDR3 sequencing was carried out on 120 to 150 peripheral blood samples, which came from fewer than 50 ophthalmopathy, around 75 hyperthyroidism and around 17 progressor patients. Prospective prediction of ophthalmopathy was tested in an independent validation cohort consisting of fewer than 20 hyperthyroidism patients and some 17 patients who later progressed to ophthalmopathy. The 100 or so discovery patients were divided at random into training and test sets in a 7:3 ratio. A discovery cohort of around 98 patients, roughly 43 with Graves' ophthalmopathy and over 55 with stable Graves' hyperthyroidism, was used to find distinguishing TCR V-J signatures. The study also compared thyroid tissue and blood T-cell repertoires from a handful of Graves' hyperthyroidism patients. Following sampling, methimazole starting at 30 mg daily was given to hyperthyroidism patients, and high-dose intravenous methylprednisolone was given to ophthalmopathy patients.

Study-level results and caveats: A model built on a 13 V-J signature distinguished ophthalmopathy from stable hyperthyroidism, reaching around 88% sensitivity and 81.08% specificity in cross-validation and 80%/75% in testing. No statistical method was used to set the sample size in advance, and investigators knew the group allocation. Blood samples also contained most of the expanded thyroid clonotypes (frequency above 0.001), which suggests that blood repertoires may reflect thyroid immune responses. In validation, the model predicted progression to ophthalmopathy a median of about 6 months before onset, with over 55% sensitivity and about 75% specificity.

Amplification of TCR beta CDR3 regions was carried out from RNA transcripts. A first-round RT-PCR of the TCR CDR3 used the HTBI primer set with the Qiagen OneStep RT-PCR kit. The libraries were constructed in a second round of multiplex PCR and then size-selected and purified. Paired-end sequencing of the libraries was performed with 100 bp reads on an Illumina HiSeq2000. As for the authors' bioinformatics: SOAPnuke was used to process the raw data, throwing out any read that contained adapters or uncalled bases, had a mean Phred below 15, or lacked an exact constant-primer or identifier match. High-quality paired reads were merged with COPE v1.2.5, and unique nucleotide sequences were defined as clonotypes. MiTCR v1.1 was used to align the clonotypes against IMGT TRBV, TRBD and TRBJ reference segments. The analysis was restricted to V-J combinations with a frequency above 0.0001, which together covered 99% to 99.2% of the repertoires. The TCS score was defined as the ratio of F50 (clonal expansion) to E x V (chaos), calculated using BLOSUM62-based TCRdist between CDR3 peptides within each V-J. Welch's t-statistics and random forest reduced roughly 540 V-J features to fewer than 15, which were used in a naive Bayes classifier (R e1071). The Morisita-Horn index was used to measure how similar the thyroid and blood repertoires were. TCRdb trimmed public reads at Q25 via fastp, called clones via MiXCR and kept in-frame beta chains. Rows are combined by CDR3 protein, so each entry shows the most common genes and DNA. TCRdb, rather than the study authors, made the V and J calls. The sample table shows hundreds of thousands of distinct CDR3 sequences, and around 15% are seen once. The ten largest clones represent approximately 4.3% of the sample.

Moderately to severely active disease, a Clinical Activity Score of at least 3, a NOSPECS grade of at least 4, and a duration under 3 months were present in ophthalmopathy patients. Any patient with an uncontrolled infection, another autoimmune disease, pregnancy or lactation was excluded. Diagnoses were based on clinical symptoms, serum thyroxine and TRAb, thyroid ultrasound and orbital computed tomography. Ficoll-Paque density gradient centrifugation was used to isolate PBMCs from about 10 ml of fresh peripheral blood. Total RNA was extracted with Trizol reagent, and quality was checked on an Agilent 2100 Bioanalyzer. As encoded in the germline V gene, CDR1 is MNHNS while CDR2 is SASEGT. The CDR3 holds 13 amino acids from the cysteine to the phenylalanine. CDR3 DNA is the only sequence kept; it has 39 bases, read in frame from the first base. V loses 6 bases at its end and J loses 5 bases; junction bases beyond the gene matches: 7.

Here the chain combines TRBV6-1 and TRBJ2-7; a stretch of 7 junction bases matches TRBD1. The specimen was blood. This clonotype originated in a woman between 40 and 55 years old with Graves' ophthalmopathy. The CDR3 region: CASRTGSRDEQYF. The nucleotide sequence is given as TGTGCCAGCAGGACAGGGTCCAGGGACGAGCAGTACTTC.